This record concerns one TCR beta chain sequence. Other nucleotide sequences in the sample specify the same CDR3. This sample is part of a study of tumor T cells in aggressive B-cell lymphoma. The repertoire was sequenced with immunoSEQ multiplex PCR; TCRdb's copy has only in-frame clones and lacks some. The top ten hold 3.4% of the sample, which has several thousand clones, roughly 85% seen once. V was cut by 5 bases and J by 8 bases, with 18 bases left in between. The CDR3 runs to 15 residues. The germline CDR1 and CDR2 sequences are SEHNR and FQNEAQ (reference sequence). The TCR sequence derives from an adult with diffuse large B cell lymphoma. The sequencing sample was made of tumor tissue. The chain employs TRBV7-9 and TRBJ1-4, with TRBD1 as a possible D gene (6 bases). The CDR3 nucleotides read TGTGCCAGCAGCCTGAACGGGGGGCTGGGGGAAAAACTGTTTTTT. Protein: CASSLNGGLGEKLFF.